A single sample gave rise to the 23 T cell receptor beta chains below, sequenced in a study of blood T cell repertoires in COVID-19. Generated by immunoSEQ multiplex PCR, the TCRdb table keeps only in-frame clones and is missing some. This sample has about 170,000 clones, with roughly 85% found just once. Sequenced input: PBMCs or T cells enriched from blood (not recorded which). The receptor source for this set is a woman in her 70s in a cohort exposed to, infected with or recovered from COVID-19 (not recorded which).

J is TRBJ1-1 and V is TRBV7-9; D is ambiguous. Germline V lookup: CDR1 SEHNR, CDR2 FQNEAQ (reference sequence). The CDR3 spans 14 residues. Trimming left V 3 bases short and J 0 bases short, with 8 bases between. CDR3 residues: CASSFGGLNTEAFF. CDR3 sequence (DNA): TGTGCCAGCAGCTTTGGAGGGCTGAACACTGAAGCTTTCTTT.

This rearrangement joins TRBV10-3 to TRBJ2-1; D unclear. This CDR3 spans 12 amino acids. Germline V gene lookup returns CDR1 ENHRY and CDR2 SYGVKD. Trimming removed 4 bases at V and 4 bases at J, with 5 bases between. CDR3 region: CAISAQYNEQFF. The CDR3 bases are TGTGCCATCAGTGCACAGTACAATGAGCAGTTCTTC.

V is TRBV2 and J is TRBJ1-3, with D uncertain. Germline CDR1 reads SNHLY; CDR2 reads FYNNEI. The CDR3 covers 12 residues. V shed 6 bases and J shed 7 bases, with 10 bases lying between them. CDR3 loop: CASSLSGNTIYF. In DNA, the CDR3 is TGTGCCAGCAGCCTAAGCGGGAACACCATATATTTT.

V usage is TRBV18 and J usage is TRBJ2-3; possibly TRBD1 for D (6 bases). Deletions cut 4 bases from V and 0 bases from J, with 8 bases between. The CDR3 has 14 amino acids. Per germline, CDR1 KGHSH and CDR2 LQKENI. Written as DNA, the CDR3 is TGTGCCAGCTCACGACAGGAGAGCACAGATACGCAGTATTTT. It encodes CASSRQESTDTQYF.

This rearrangement joins TRBV28 to TRBJ1-1; the match to TRBD1 covers 7 bases. The germline V gene encodes CDR1 MDHEN and CDR2 SYDVKM. V trimming: 5 bases; J trimming: 7 bases; junction bases outside the gene matches: 10. The CDR3 has 14 amino acids. CDR3 coding DNA: TGTGCCAGCAGTGGAGGGGGCAGACGGAGTGAAGCTTTCTTT. It encodes CASSGGGRRSEAFF.

The chain recombines TRBV11-3 with TRBJ1-1; weak D call: TRBD1 (5 bases). This CDR3 has 14 amino acids. Looked up from germline, CDR1 is SGHNT and CDR2 is YENEEA. Trimming cost V 5 bases and J 1 base, with 11 bases left between them. CDR3 residues: CASSQQATNTEAFF. Here the CDR3 DNA reads TGTGCCAGCAGCCAACAGGCTACGAACACTGAAGCTTTCTTT.

V and J are TRBV5-1 and TRBJ1-2; D might be TRBD1 (5 bases). The V end was cut by 0 bases, the J end by 4 bases, with 10 bases between. The germline gives CDR1 SGHRS, CDR2 YFSETQ. CDR3 length equals 14 residues. The CDR3 DNA is TGCGCCAGCAGCTTGGGACAGAATGTCTATGGCTACACCTTC. It yields the protein CASSLGQNVYGYTF. The entire variable domain, with the rest obtained from reference TRBV5-1 and TRBJ1-2, is as follows: KAGVTQTPRYLIKTRGQQVTLSCSPISGHRSVSWYQQTPGQGLQFLFEYFSETQRNKGNFPGRFSGRQFSNSRSEMNVSTLELGDSALYLCASSLGQNVYGYTFGSGTRLTVV.

The V gene is TRBV28, the J gene TRBJ2-2; 11 bases are shared with TRBD2. Per the germline V gene, CDR1 is MDHEN and CDR2 is SYDVKM. The CDR3 contains 15 residues. Trimming removed 7 bases from V and 0 bases from J; junction bases left unmatched: 1. Here the CDR3 reads CASTLAGANTGELFF. CDR3 DNA: TGTGCCAGCACACTAGCGGGGGCGAACACCGGGGAGCTGTTTTTT.

V usage is TRBV7-2 and J usage is TRBJ1-3; 9 bases fit TRBD1. With 4 bases clipped from V and 7 bases from J, the junction kept 5 bases outside the gene matches. Germline V gene lookup returns CDR1 SGHTA and CDR2 FQGNSA. The length of the CDR3 is 14 residues. The CDR3 DNA reads TGTGCCAGCAGCTCCCAGACAGGGGGGAACACCATATATTTT. It encodes CASSSQTGGNTIYF. Together with reference TRBV7-2 and TRBJ1-3, the CDR3 gives the full variable domain: GAGVSQSPSNKVTEKGKDVELRCDPISGHTALYWYRQSLGQGLEFLIYFQGNSAPDKSGLPSDRFSAERTGGSVSTLTIQRTQQEDSAVYLCASSSQTGGNTIYFGEGSWLTVV.

The J gene is TRBJ2-5, the V gene TRBV6-5; TRBD1 agrees at 7 bases. There are 14 residues in the CDR3. After removal of 6 bases from V and 2 bases from J, the junction contained 6 bases not matched to a gene. Germline CDR1 and CDR2: MNHEY and SVGAGI. CDR3 amino acids: CASRPDRDQETQYF. The CDR3 nucleotides read TGTGCCAGCAGACCCGACAGGGATCAAGAGACCCAGTACTTC.

In DNA, the CDR3 is TGTGCCAGCAGTTTTCGTTTGCAGGGCAATGAGCAGTTCTTC. Protein product: CASSFRLQGNEQFF. The J gene is TRBJ2-1, the V gene TRBV28; weak D call: TRBD1 (5 bases). From germline, CDR1 is MDHEN and CDR2 SYDVKM. V was cut by 3 bases and J by 6 bases, with 12 bases left in between. There are 14 residues in the CDR3.

The chain recombines TRBV5-1 with TRBJ2-3, with D uncertain. CDR1 and CDR2 from the germline V gene are SGHRS and YFSETQ. This CDR3 is 14 amino acids long. Trimming cost V 1 base and J 4 bases, with 10 bases left between them. CDR3 residues: CASSLKARPDTQYF. The CDR3 nucleotides are TGCGCCAGCAGCTTGAAGGCTAGGCCAGATACGCAGTATTTT.

The CDR3 coding sequence is TGTGCCAGCAGCTCACGACTAGCGGGGTACAATGAGCAGTTCTTC. Translating it yields CASSSRLAGYNEQFF. V usage is TRBV7-9 and J usage is TRBJ2-1; 11 nucleotides agree with TRBD2. The trim removed 4 bases at V and 4 bases at J, leaving 3 bases unmatched. The CDR3 spans 15 residues. The germline V gene has CDR1 SEHNR and CDR2 FQNEAQ (reference sequence).

The chain joins TRBV24-1 to TRBJ2-2; 10 nucleotides align to TRBD2. Germline-derived CDR1 and CDR2 are KGHDR and SFDVKD. The CDR3 runs 14 residues. J lost 5 bases, V lost 9 bases, and 5 bases had no gene match. CDR3 in amino acids: CATGTSGVTGELFF. The CDR3 DNA reads as TGTGCCACCGGAACTAGCGGGGTTACCGGGGAGCTGTTTTTT.

The chain joins TRBV11-2 to TRBJ2-5; 8 nucleotides line up with TRBD2. The CDR3 length is 13 residues. J lost 5 bases, V lost 6 bases, and 5 bases had no gene match. From germline, CDR1 is SGHAT and CDR2 FQNNGV. The CDR3 reads CASRAGGAETQYF. CDR3 DNA sequence: TGTGCCAGCAGGGCGGGAGGTGCTGAGACCCAGTACTTC.

The chain couples TRBV6-2 or TRBV6-3 to TRBJ1-5; D perhaps matches TRBD1 (6 bases). The CDR3 contains 15 residues. CDR1 and CDR2 (germline): MNHEY, SVGEGT. Trimming left V 2 bases short and J 3 bases short, with 11 bases between. CDR3 sequence: CASSYTGKNNQPQHF. CDR3 sequence (DNA): TGTGCCAGCAGTTACACAGGGAAAAACAATCAGCCCCAGCATTTT.

This chain connects TRBV19 to TRBJ1-6; 10 bases are a match to TRBD1. This CDR3 comprises 15 residues. Germline-derived CDR1 and CDR2 are LNHDA and SQIVND (reference sequence). The V segment lost 3 bases and the J segment 8 bases; nucleotides outside the gene matches: 4. As DNA, the CDR3 is TGTGCCAGTAGTATTACGGGACAGGGGTATTCACCCCTCCACTTT. This sequence encodes CASSITGQGYSPLHF.

This chain joins TRBV11-2 and TRBJ1-3; perhaps TRBD1 as D (5 bases). The V and J ends lost 1 base and 2 bases respectively, with 12 bases between them. This CDR3 has 16 residues. Germline V gene sequence: CDR1 SGHAT, CDR2 FQNNGV. The CDR3 bases are TGTGCCAGCAGCTTAGGTTTCGTAGGGGCTGGAAACACCATATATTTT. The encoded protein is CASSLGFVGAGNTIYF. Complete variable domain (other parts from reference TRBV11-2 and TRBJ1-3): EAGVAQSPRYKIIEKRQSVAFWCNPISGHATLYWYQQILGQGPKLLIQFQNNGVVDDSQLPKDRFSAERLKGVDSTLKIQPAKLEDSAVYLCASSLGFVGAGNTIYFGEGSWLTVV.

The rearrangement uses TRBV28 and TRBJ2-7; TRBD1 might be the D (6 bases). The CDR3 has 14 amino acids. CDR1 MDHEN and CDR2 SYDVKM come from the germline V gene. Trimming pared 8 bases from V and 6 bases from J, leaving 20 bases between. This CDR3 is CASGKKHRASEQYF. Written as DNA, the CDR3 is TGTGCCAGCGGGAAGAAGCACAGGGCTAGCGAGCAGTACTTC. Complete variable domain (other parts from reference TRBV28 and TRBJ2-7): DVKVTQSSRYLVKRTGEKVFLECVQDMDHENMFWYRQDPGLGLRLIYFSYDVKMKEKGDIPEGYSVSREKKERFSLILESASTNQTSMYLCASGKKHRASEQYFGPGTRLTVT.

The chain has TRBV5-1 and TRBJ2-2, with TRBD2 identical over 7 bases. The V segment lost 6 bases and the J segment 3 bases; nucleotides outside the gene matches: 5. The CDR3 contains 14 residues. Per germline, CDR1 SGHRS and CDR2 YFSETQ. CDR3 protein: CASKSGMDTGELFF. CDR3 coding DNA: TGCGCCAGCAAAAGCGGGATGGACACCGGGGAGCTGTTTTTT.

This chain joins TRBV7-6 and TRBJ1-4, with 7 bases aligning to TRBD1. V shed 5 bases, J shed 6 bases, and the junction held 9 bases outside the gene matches. CDR3 length: 15 residues. The V gene's germline CDR1 is SGHVS and CDR2 FNYEAQ. This CDR3 reads CASSARTGQDEKLFF. DNA of the CDR3: TGTGCCAGCAGCGCACGGACAGGACAAGATGAAAAACTGTTTTTT.

This sequence joins TRBV7-8 and TRBJ1-2, with TRBD1 matching 8 bases. Germline V CDR1 and CDR2: SGHVS, FQNEAQ. Trimming cost V 5 bases and J 10 bases; bases outside gene matches: 15. CDR3 length: 15 amino acids. CDR3 region: CASSTRQGTAVYYTF. The CDR3 DNA reads as TGTGCCAGCAGCACCAGACAGGGGACCGCAGTCTACTACACCTTC.

The V gene is TRBV18, the J gene TRBJ1-5; a possible D gene is TRBD1 (6 bases). This CDR3 comprises 13 residues. Germline CDR1 KGHSH, CDR2 LQKENI. V dropped 3 bases and J dropped 4 bases, with 7 bases sitting between them. CDR3 sequence: CASSPQGNQPQHF. CDR3 bases: TGTGCCAGCTCACCGCAGGGGAATCAGCCCCAGCATTTT. Based on the CDR3 plus reference TRBV18 and TRBJ1-5, the full variable domain is NAGVMQNPRHLVRRRGQEARLRCSPMKGHSHVYWYRQLPEEGLKFMVYLQKENIIDESGMPKERFSAEFPKEGPSILRIQQVVRGDSAAYFCASSPQGNQPQHFGDGTRLSIL.